This T cell receptor beta chain appears in the sequencing data of a study of cytomegalovirus exposure and HLA in healthy donors. As regards this clone: The target antigen is unknown.

PCR employed 60 Vbeta and 13 Jbeta primers. This table comes from immunoSEQ multiplex PCR, and its TCRdb copy is limited to in-frame clones, with some not included. Here the sample spans tens of thousands of clones, over 75% being singletons. Study-level results: The classifier was said to identify cytomegalovirus status with high specificity and sensitivity. Equally common other TCR beta chains were less clonally expanded than HLA-associated ones, a later analysis found. Analysis performed later found around 15,000 TCR beta sequences associated with HLA alleles at 0.05 false discovery rate.

The donors comprised healthy bone marrow donors. The clonotype originates from a male donor in good health and CMV-seropositive. Sample: PBMCs.

CDR3 loop: CASSGGLAGGLREQFF. For the CDR3, the DNA is TGTGCCAGCAGCGGGGGACTAGCGGGGGGGCTGAGAGAGCAGTTCTTC. The chain uses TRBV7-9 and TRBJ2-1; 16 nucleotides agree with TRBD2. Germline V lookup: CDR1 SEHNR, CDR2 FQNEAQ (reference sequence). CDR3 length: 16 residues. Unmatched junction bases numbered 8, after V lost 5 bases and J lost 10 bases.